This entry features one TCR beta chain sequence. Its antigen is currently unknown. As handled by the study authors: A productive frequency of 2.59 x 10-5 was the lowest detectable. Sequencing used immunoSEQ multiplex PCR; TCRdb keeps in-frame clones, though not all of them. V, J and clone size were drawn from that table, and D and trimming were deduced from the DNA. The sample carries about 36,000 clones, 75% to 85% recorded once. This specimen comes from a study of STAT5B mutations in CD4+ large granular lymphocyte leukemia. Buffy coats from healthy blood donors served as controls. CDR1 and CDR2 from the germline V gene are MNHNY and SVGAGI (reference sequence). The CDR3 length is 16 residues. The trim removed 0 bases at V and 9 bases at J, leaving 7 bases unmatched. Overall study results and limits: Compared with healthy controls (2/35), patient top clones favored TRBV06 (8/27).

Sequences were obtained from CD4+ T cells from blood buffy coats. The sequence derives from a human donor in good health. This chain links TRBV6-6 with TRBJ2-3; the match to TRBD1 covers 12 bases. The CDR3: CASSYSRDRGLRTQYF. The CDR3 bases are TGTGCCAGCAGTTACTCTCGGGACAGGGGGCTTAGAACGCAGTATTTT.